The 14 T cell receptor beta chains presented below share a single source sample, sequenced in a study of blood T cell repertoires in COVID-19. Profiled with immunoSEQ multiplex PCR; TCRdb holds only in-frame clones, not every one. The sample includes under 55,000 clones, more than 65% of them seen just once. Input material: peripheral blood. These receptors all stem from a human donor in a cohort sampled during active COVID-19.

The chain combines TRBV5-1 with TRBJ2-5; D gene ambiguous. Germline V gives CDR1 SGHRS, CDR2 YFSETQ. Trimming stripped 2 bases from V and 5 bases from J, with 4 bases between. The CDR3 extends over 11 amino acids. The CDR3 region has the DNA TGCGCCAGCAGCTTCTTGGAGACCCAGTACTTC. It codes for CASSFLETQYF.

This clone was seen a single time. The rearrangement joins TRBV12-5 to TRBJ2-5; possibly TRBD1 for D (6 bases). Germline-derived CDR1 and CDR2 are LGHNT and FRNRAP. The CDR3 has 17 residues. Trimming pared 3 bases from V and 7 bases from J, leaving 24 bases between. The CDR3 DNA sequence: TGTGCTAGTGGTTTCGACTCAGTCTCACAGGGCGGAGGGACCCAGTACTTC. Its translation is CASGFDSVSQGGGTQYF.

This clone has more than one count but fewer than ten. DNA for the CDR3: TGTGCCAGCAGGGAACAGGTCTCCCCTGATTCACCCCTCCACTTT. Translation: CASREQVSPDSPLHF. The chain links TRBV27 to TRBJ1-6, with D perhaps matching TRBD1 (5 bases). The V gene lost 6 bases and the J gene lost 8 bases, with 17 bases spanning the gap. This CDR3 contains 15 residues. From germline, CDR1 is MNHEY and CDR2 SMNVEV (reference sequence).

CDR3: CASSGGQGEIQYF. The CDR3 coding sequence is TGTGCCAGCAGCGGGGGACAGGGGGAAATTCAGTACTTC. The chain uses TRBV5-4 and TRBJ2-4; TRBD1 matches at 11 bases. The CDR3 totals 13 residues. Germline values: CDR1 SGHNT, CDR2 YYREEE (reference sequence). Germline trimming cut 4 bases from V and 10 bases from J; bases unmatched to any gene: 4.

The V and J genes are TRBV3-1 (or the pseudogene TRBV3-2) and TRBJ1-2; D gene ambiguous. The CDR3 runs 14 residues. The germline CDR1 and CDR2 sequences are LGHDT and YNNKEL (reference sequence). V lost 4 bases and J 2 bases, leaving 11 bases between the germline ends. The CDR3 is CASSPVEENYGYTF. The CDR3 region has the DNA TGTGCCAGCAGCCCCGTTGAGGAAAACTATGGCTACACCTTC.

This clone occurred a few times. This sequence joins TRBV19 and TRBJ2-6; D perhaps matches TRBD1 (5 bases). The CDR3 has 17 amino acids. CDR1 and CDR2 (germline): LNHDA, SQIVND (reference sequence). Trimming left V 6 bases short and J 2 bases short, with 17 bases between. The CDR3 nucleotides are TGTGCCAGTAGCAAATCCTTTCAGGGAACTGGGGCCAACGTCCTGACTTTC. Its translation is CASSKSFQGTGANVLTF.

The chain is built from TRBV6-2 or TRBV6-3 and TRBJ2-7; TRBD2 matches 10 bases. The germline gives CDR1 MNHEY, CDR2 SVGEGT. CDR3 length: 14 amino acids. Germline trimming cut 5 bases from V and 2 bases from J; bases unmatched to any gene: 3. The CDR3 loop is CASSNTSGTYEQYF. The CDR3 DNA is TGTGCCAGCAGTAATACTAGCGGGACCTACGAGCAGTACTTC.

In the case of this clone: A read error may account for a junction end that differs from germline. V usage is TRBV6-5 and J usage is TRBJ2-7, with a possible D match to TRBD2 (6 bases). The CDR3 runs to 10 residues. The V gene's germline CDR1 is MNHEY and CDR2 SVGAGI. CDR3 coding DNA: TGTGCCAGCGGGCGGGACTCTTTGGACTTC. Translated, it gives CASGRDSLDF.

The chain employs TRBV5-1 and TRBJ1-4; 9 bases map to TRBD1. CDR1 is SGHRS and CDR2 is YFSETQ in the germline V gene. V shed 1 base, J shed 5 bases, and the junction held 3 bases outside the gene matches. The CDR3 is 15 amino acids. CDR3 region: CASSLRTGVNEKLFF. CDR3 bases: TGCGCCAGCAGCTTGAGGACAGGGGTAAATGAAAAACTGTTTTTT.

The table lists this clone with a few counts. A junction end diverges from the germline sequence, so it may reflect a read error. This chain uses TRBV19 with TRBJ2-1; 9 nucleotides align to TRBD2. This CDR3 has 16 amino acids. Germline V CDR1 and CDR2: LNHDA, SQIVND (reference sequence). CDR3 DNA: TGTGCCAGTAGCATAGCGGGAGCAACCTCCTACAATGAGCAGTTCTTC. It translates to CASSIAGATSYNEQFF.

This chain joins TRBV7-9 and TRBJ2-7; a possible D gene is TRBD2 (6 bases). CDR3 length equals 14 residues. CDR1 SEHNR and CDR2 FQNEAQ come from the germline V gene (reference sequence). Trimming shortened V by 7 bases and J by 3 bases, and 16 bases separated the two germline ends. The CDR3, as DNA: TGTGCCAGCACTGTGGGCGGGGTGATCTACGAGCAGTACTTC. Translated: CASTVGGVIYEQYF.

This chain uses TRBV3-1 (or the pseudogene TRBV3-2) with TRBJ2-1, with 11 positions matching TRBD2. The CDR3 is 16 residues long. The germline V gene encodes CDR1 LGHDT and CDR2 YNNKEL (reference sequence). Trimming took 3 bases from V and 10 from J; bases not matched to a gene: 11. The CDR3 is CASSQAGTSGLSEQFF. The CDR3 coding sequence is TGTGCCAGCAGCCAGGCCGGGACTAGCGGTCTCAGCGAGCAGTTCTTC.

Here the CDR3 reads CASSPSAGAQETQYF. The CDR3, as DNA: TGTGCCAGCTCCCCCAGTGCGGGGGCTCAAGAGACCCAGTACTTC. This chain uses TRBV18 with TRBJ2-5; D possibly corresponds to TRBD2 (7 bases). The CDR3 is made up of 15 amino acids. V was pared by 6 bases and J by 2 bases, with 16 bases between. Germline CDR1 and CDR2: KGHSH and LQKENI.

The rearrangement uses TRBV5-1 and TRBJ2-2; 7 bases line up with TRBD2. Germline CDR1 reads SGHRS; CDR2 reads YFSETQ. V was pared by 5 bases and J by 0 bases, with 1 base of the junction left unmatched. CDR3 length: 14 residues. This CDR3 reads CASRAGSNTGELFF. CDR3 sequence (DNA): TGCGCCAGCAGAGCGGGGTCGAACACCGGGGAGCTGTTTTTT.